The 16 T cell receptor beta chains below come from one sample, sequenced in a study of shared clonotypes between healthy human individuals. Method: immunoSEQ multiplex PCR; TCRdb's copy keeps in-frame clones and lacks some. Of about 500,000 clones in the sample, 60% to 80% were seen once. Sequencing was done on a sample of PBMCs. Receptors were obtained from a woman between 40 and 50 years old in good health. Some clones in this sample may be carry-over from other donors' samples.

Comments on this clone: This likely reflects a read error, since a far larger clone is one base away. The V call is TRBV9, the J call TRBJ1-2; 9 nucleotides match TRBD1. This CDR3 is built from 13 residues. V shed 6 bases, J shed 6 bases, and the junction held 6 bases outside the gene matches. Germline V gene data show CDR1 as SGDLS and CDR2 as YYNGEE. Here the CDR3 DNA reads TGTGCCAGCAACTTCCGACAGGGGGATGGCTACACCTTC. Protein sequence: CASNFRQGDGYTF.

The chain carries TRBV5-1 and TRBJ1-3; weak D call: TRBD1 (6 bases). The CDR3 spans 16 residues. From germline, CDR1 is SGHRS and CDR2 YFSETQ. Trimming stripped 4 bases from V and 0 bases from J, with 14 bases between. CDR3 bases: TGCGCCAGCAGCCCGACAGGCACCCTCTCTGGAAACACCATATATTTT. Amino acids: CASSPTGTLSGNTIYF.

The J gene is TRBJ2-1, the V gene TRBV14, with D maybe TRBD1 (6 bases). Per germline, CDR1 SGHDN and CDR2 FVKESK. This CDR3 comprises 13 residues. V dropped 2 bases and J dropped 12 bases, with 14 bases sitting between them. CDR3 nucleotides: TGTGCCAGCAGCCAACTCCGACAGGCCATGCAGTTCTTC. Translation gives CASSQLRQAMQFF.

Notes on this clone: A clone one base away is much larger, so this may be a read error. V and J are TRBV10-3 and TRBJ2-7; TRBD1 matches at 8 bases. The CDR3 sequence is 12 residues long. Germline loops: CDR1 ENHRY, CDR2 SYGVKD. The CDR3 nucleotides are TGTGCCACCAGTGAGATGGACAGGGCGCCGTACTTC. This codes for CATSEMDRAPYF.

CDR3 in DNA: TGTGCCAGCAGCCCGACCGGGACAGGGGAGCCCGTCTACGAGCAGTACTTC. Its translation: CASSPTGTGEPVYEQYF. The gene calls are TRBV7-9 and TRBJ2-7, with TRBD1 identical over 10 bases. There are 17 residues in the CDR3. The germline V gene has CDR1 SEHNR and CDR2 FQNEAQ (reference sequence). Losses at the gene ends were 5 bases for V and 3 bases for J; bases not matched to a gene: 13. The whole variable domain, filled in from reference TRBV7-9 and TRBJ2-7, reads DTGVSQNPRHKITKRGQNVTFRCDPISEHNRLYWYRQTLGQGPEFLTYFQNEAQLEKSRLLSDRFSAERPKGSFSTLEIQRTEQGDSAMYLCASSPTGTGEPVYEQYFGPGTRLTVT.

Notes on this clone: This likely came from a read error, as a far larger clone is one base away. The chain is built from TRBV18 and TRBJ1-3; no reliable D call. V gave up 5 bases and J gave up 2 bases, with 10 bases separating them. Germline CDR1 and CDR2: KGHSH and LQKENI. The CDR3 runs to 14 residues. The CDR3 nucleotides read TGTGCCAGCTCAGCGGGCAGAGCTGGAAACACCATATATTTT. It is translated as CASSAGRAGNTIYF. The entire variable domain, with the rest obtained from reference TRBV18 and TRBJ1-3, is as follows: NAGVMQNPRHLVRRRGQEARLRCSPMKGHSHVYWYRQLPEEGLKFMVYLQKENIIDESGMPKERFSAEFPKEGPSILRIQQVVRGDSAAYFCASSAGRAGNTIYFGEGSWLTVV.

The chain couples TRBV2 to TRBJ2-3; D may match TRBD1 or TRBD2 (7 bases each). The germline CDR1 and CDR2 sequences are SNHLY and FYNNEI. The CDR3 length is 15 residues. The V and J ends lost 6 bases and 0 bases respectively, with 13 bases between them. CDR3 amino acids: CASRAGQTSTDTQYF. The CDR3 nucleotides read TGTGCCAGCAGAGCGGGACAGACTAGCACAGATACGCAGTATTTT.

V usage is TRBV18 and J usage is TRBJ2-7; TRBD1 matches 11 bases. V shed 5 bases, J shed 3 bases, and the junction held 3 bases outside the gene matches. Per germline, CDR1 KGHSH and CDR2 LQKENI. CDR3 length equals 14 residues. This chain's CDR3 is CASSSGQGVYEQYF. The CDR3, as DNA: TGTGCCAGCTCATCGGGACAGGGGGTCTACGAGCAGTACTTC.

The chain couples TRBV10-3 to TRBJ2-7; the D gene is possibly TRBD2 (5 bases). The germline CDR1 and CDR2 sequences are ENHRY and SYGVKD. The CDR3 totals 13 residues. The V and J ends lost 4 bases and 5 bases respectively, with 12 bases between them. In nucleotides, the CDR3 is TGTGCCATCAGTGCGGGATCCCCCAACGAGCAGTACTTC. This sequence encodes CAISAGSPNEQYF.

CDR3 nucleotide sequence: TGTGCCAGCAGCCGAATGGACGGTGCAACTAATGAAAAACTGTTTTTT. It translates to CASSRMDGATNEKLFF. The chain combines TRBV14 with TRBJ1-4, with unresolved D. Germline loops: CDR1 SGHDN, CDR2 FVKESK. The CDR3 is made up of 16 amino acids. The V and J ends lost 4 bases and 0 bases respectively, with 12 bases between them. The entire variable domain, with the rest obtained from reference TRBV14 and TRBJ1-4, is as follows: EAGVTQFPSHSVIEKGQTVTLRCDPISGHDNLYWYRRVMGKEIKFLLHFVKESKQDESGMPNNRFLAERTGGTYSTLKVQPAELEDSGVYFCASSRMDGATNEKLFFGSGTQLSVL.

This clone was observed a few times. CDR3 bases: TGTGCCAGTAGTATCCGGACAGGCCAGAATTCACCCCTCCACTTT. It yields the protein CASSIRTGQNSPLHF. The chain employs TRBV19 and TRBJ1-6; 7 bases agree with TRBD1. Germline assignment: CDR1 LNHDA and CDR2 SQIVND (reference sequence). Unmatched junction bases numbered 6, after V lost 3 bases and J lost 7 bases. The CDR3 totals 15 residues.

This clone came up once. The chain is built from TRBV12-2 and TRBJ1-5. TRBV12-2 is a recognized pseudogene. The length of the CDR3 is 14 residues. CDR3 nucleotide sequence: TGTGCAAGTCGCTTATGGTACCTCAAGACGCCCCAGCATTTT. Amino acid sequence: CASRLWYLKTPQHF.

Points on this clone: A far larger clone is one base from this, pointing to a likely read error. The V and J genes are TRBV7-9 and TRBJ1-2, with D tentatively TRBD1 (5 bases). The CDR3 has 15 amino acids. Trimming removed 3 bases at V and 4 bases at J, with 15 bases between. Germline lookup yields CDR1 SEHNR and CDR2 FQNEAQ (reference sequence). In DNA, the CDR3 is TGTGCCAGCAGCTTCGTTGCAGGGCTGGTCTATGGCTACACCTTC. Residues: CASSFVAGLVYGYTF.

This clone came up many times. J is TRBJ2-7 and V is TRBV10-3, with TRBD2 matching over 10 bases. Germline CDR1 reads ENHRY; CDR2 reads SYGVKD. Trimming cost V 3 bases and J 0 bases; bases outside gene matches: 5. The CDR3 totals 16 residues. In DNA, the CDR3 is TGTGCCATCAGTGACATAAGCGGGAGGGGCTCCTACGAGCAGTACTTC. Protein product: CAISDISGRGSYEQYF.

This chain connects TRBV2 to TRBJ2-2; D unclear. V was trimmed by 8 bases and J by 3 bases, leaving 13 bases between them. Per the germline V gene, CDR1 is SNHLY and CDR2 is FYNNEI. The CDR3 is 14 residues long. This CDR3 reads CASSRETDTGELFF. In DNA, the CDR3 is TGTGCCAGCTCGAGAGAGACTGACACCGGGGAGCTGTTTTTT.

The chain recombines TRBV28 with TRBJ1-4, with TRBD1 matching 8 bases. With V trimmed by 5 bases and J by 2 bases, 13 bases remained unmatched. Germline V CDR1 and CDR2: MDHEN, SYDVKM. The CDR3 length is 18 residues. The CDR3 is CASSLPPPRQGTNEKLFF. The CDR3 DNA reads as TGTGCCAGCAGTCTCCCCCCCCCGCGACAGGGGACTAATGAAAAACTGTTTTTT.